Shown below are 7 T cell receptor beta chains from a single sample sequenced in a study of blood T cell repertoires in COVID-19. Some clones are missing from TCRdb's copy, which holds only in-frame ones; the method was immunoSEQ multiplex PCR. The table includes hundreds of thousands of clones, about nine tenths detected once. Sequenced material: peripheral blood. These receptors originate from a woman in her 30s with active or convalescent COVID-19.

CDR3 DNA sequence: TGCGCCAGCAGTGAGGGGGCGGTCAGGGAGCTGTTTTTT. Protein: CASSEGAVRELFF. V gene TRBV10-1 combines with J gene TRBJ2-2; perhaps TRBD1 as D (5 bases). This CDR3 is 13 amino acids long. V lost 2 bases and J lost 9, with 10 bases in between. Germline CDR1 is WNHNN and CDR2 is SYGVQD (reference sequence).

The chain employs TRBV18 and TRBJ1-1, with D possibly matching TRBD1 (6 bases). This CDR3 is built from 16 residues. V was pared by 5 bases and J by 0 bases, with 16 bases between. CDR1 KGHSH and CDR2 LQKENI come from the germline V gene. The DNA for the CDR3 is TGTGCCAGCTCAGGACCGGACAGCAGAATGAACACTGAAGCTTTCTTT. Its translation: CASSGPDSRMNTEAFF.

The chain carries TRBV18 and TRBJ1-3; 7 bases line up with TRBD1. CDR1 is KGHSH and CDR2 is LQKENI in the germline V gene. Trimming took 4 bases from V and 8 from J; bases not matched to a gene: 8. This CDR3 region has 14 residues. CDR3 sequence: CASSLETGMDTIYF. The CDR3 DNA follows: TGTGCCAGCTCACTTGAGACAGGGATGGACACCATATATTTT.

The chain combines TRBV27 with TRBJ2-1, with 7 bases fitting TRBD2. V shed 7 bases and J 5 bases; nucleotides not matched to a gene: 5. The CDR3 sequence is 13 residues long. The germline V gene has CDR1 MNHEY and CDR2 SMNVEV (reference sequence). In DNA, the CDR3 is TGTGCCAGCACGGGACTACCTAACAATGAGCAGTTCTTC. The encoded protein is CASTGLPNNEQFF.

The chain links TRBV2 to TRBJ2-1; TRBD2 matches at 8 bases. V trimming: 6 bases; J trimming: 14 bases; junction bases outside the gene matches: 3. Germline loops: CDR1 SNHLY, CDR2 FYNNEI. This CDR3 has 10 residues. The CDR3 loop reads CASRGLEEFF. The CDR3, as DNA: TGTGCCAGCAGGGGACTAGAGGAGTTCTTC. Complete variable domain (other parts from reference TRBV2 and TRBJ2-1): EPEVTQTPSHQVTQMGQEVILRCVPISNHLYFYWYRQILGQKVEFLVSFYNNEISEKSEIFDDQFSVERPDGSNFTLKIRSTKLEDSAMYFCASRGLEEFFGPGTRLTVL.

The chain uses TRBV28 and TRBJ1-1; 8 nucleotides align to TRBD1. Germline CDR1 MDHEN, CDR2 SYDVKM. This CDR3 has 18 amino acids. V trimming: 2 bases; J trimming: 0 bases; junction bases outside the gene matches: 11. CDR3 in amino acids: CASSLQSWTGLMNTEAFF. The CDR3, as DNA: TGTGCCAGCAGTTTACAATCCTGGACAGGGCTCATGAACACTGAAGCTTTCTTT.

The chain couples TRBV19 to TRBJ2-7, with a tentative D call TRBD1 (6 bases). CDR3 length equals 15 residues. Trimming took off 3 bases at V and 0 bases at J, with 12 bases between the two ends. CDR1 LNHDA and CDR2 SQIVND come from the germline V gene (reference sequence). The CDR3 sequence is CASSISRDNSYEQYF. The CDR3 DNA reads as TGTGCCAGTAGTATTTCCCGGGACAACTCCTACGAGCAGTACTTC.